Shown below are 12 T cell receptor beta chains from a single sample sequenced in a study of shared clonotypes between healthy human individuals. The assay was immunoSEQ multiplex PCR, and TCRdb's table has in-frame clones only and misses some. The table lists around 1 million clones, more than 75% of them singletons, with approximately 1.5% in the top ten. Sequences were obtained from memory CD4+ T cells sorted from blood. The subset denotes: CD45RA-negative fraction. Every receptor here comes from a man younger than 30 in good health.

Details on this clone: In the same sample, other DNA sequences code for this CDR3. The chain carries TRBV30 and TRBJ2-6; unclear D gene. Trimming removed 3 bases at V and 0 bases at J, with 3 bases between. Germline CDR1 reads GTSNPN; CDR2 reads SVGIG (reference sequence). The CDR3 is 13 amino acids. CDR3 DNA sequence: TGTGCCTGGAGGACCTCTGGGGCCAACGTCCTGACTTTC. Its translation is CAWRTSGANVLTF.

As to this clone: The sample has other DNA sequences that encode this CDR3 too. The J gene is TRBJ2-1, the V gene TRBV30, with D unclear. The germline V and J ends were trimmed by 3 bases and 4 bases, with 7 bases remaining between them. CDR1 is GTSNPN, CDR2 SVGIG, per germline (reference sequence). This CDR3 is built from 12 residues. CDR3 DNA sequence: TGTGCCTGGAGCCTGGTGTACAATGAGCAGTTCTTC. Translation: CAWSLVYNEQFF.

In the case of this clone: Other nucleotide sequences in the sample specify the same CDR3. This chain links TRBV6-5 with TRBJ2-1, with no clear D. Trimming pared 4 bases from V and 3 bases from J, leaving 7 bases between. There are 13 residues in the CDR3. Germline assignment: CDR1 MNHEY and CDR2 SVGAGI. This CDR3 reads CASSSPGYNEQFF. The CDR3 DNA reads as TGTGCCAGCAGTTCGCCTGGCTACAATGAGCAGTTCTTC.

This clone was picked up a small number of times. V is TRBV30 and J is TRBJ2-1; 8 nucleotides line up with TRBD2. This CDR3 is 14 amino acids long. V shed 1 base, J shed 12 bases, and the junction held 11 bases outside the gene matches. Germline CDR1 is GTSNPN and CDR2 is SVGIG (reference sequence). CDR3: CAWSASGGRVVQFF. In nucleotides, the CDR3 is TGTGCCTGGAGTGCCAGCGGGGGAAGGGTAGTGCAGTTCTTC.

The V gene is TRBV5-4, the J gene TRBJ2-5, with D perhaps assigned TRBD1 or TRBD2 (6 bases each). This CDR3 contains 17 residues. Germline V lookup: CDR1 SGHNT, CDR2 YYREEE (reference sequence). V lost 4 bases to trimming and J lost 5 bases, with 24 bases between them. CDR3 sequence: CASSAILEGIGGETQYF. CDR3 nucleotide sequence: TGTGCCAGCAGCGCTATACTGGAAGGGATAGGGGGGGAGACCCAGTACTTC.

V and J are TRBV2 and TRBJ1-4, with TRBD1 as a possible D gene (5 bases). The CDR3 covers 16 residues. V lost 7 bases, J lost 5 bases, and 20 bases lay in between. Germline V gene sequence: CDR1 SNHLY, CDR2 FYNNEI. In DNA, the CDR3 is TGTGCCAGCATCCCCGGAGGGGCAGTCCGCAATGAAAAACTGTTTTTT. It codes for CASIPGGAVRNEKLFF. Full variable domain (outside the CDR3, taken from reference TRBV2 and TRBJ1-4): EPEVTQTPSHQVTQMGQEVILRCVPISNHLYFYWYRQILGQKVEFLVSFYNNEISEKSEIFDDQFSVERPDGSNFTLKIRSTKLEDSAMYFCASIPGGAVRNEKLFFGSGTQLSVL.

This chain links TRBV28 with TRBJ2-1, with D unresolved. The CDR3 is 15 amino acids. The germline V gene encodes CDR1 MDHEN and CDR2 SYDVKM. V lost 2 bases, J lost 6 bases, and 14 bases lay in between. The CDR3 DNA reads TGTGCCAGCAGTTTAACCCCCAAATCGCCCAATGAGCAGTTCTTC. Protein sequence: CASSLTPKSPNEQFF.

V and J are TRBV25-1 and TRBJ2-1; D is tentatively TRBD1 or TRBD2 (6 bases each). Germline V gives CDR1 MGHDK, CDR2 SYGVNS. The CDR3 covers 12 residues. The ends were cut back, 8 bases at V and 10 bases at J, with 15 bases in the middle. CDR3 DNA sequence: TGTGCCAGCCAAAAGGGGGGAGCGGAGCAGTTCTTC. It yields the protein CASQKGGAEQFF. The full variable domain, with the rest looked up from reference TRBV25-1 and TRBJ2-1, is EADIYQTPRYLVIGTGKKITLECSQTMGHDKMYWYQQDPGMELHLIHYSYGVNSTEKGDLSSESTVSRIRTEHFPLTLESARPSHTSQYLCASQKGGAEQFFGPGTRLTVL.

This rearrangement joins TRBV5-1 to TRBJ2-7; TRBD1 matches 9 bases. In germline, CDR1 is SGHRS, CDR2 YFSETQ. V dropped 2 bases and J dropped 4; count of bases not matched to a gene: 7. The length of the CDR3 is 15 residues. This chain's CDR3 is CASSFSTGGTYEQYF. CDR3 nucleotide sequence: TGCGCCAGCAGCTTTTCTACAGGGGGCACTTACGAGCAGTACTTC.

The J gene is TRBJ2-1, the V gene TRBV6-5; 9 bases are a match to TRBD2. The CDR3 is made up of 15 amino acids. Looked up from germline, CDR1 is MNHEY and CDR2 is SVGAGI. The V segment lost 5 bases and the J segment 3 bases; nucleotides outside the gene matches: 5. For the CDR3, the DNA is TGTGCCAGCAGTATAGCGGGAGTGGGCTACAATGAGCAGTTCTTC. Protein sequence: CASSIAGVGYNEQFF.

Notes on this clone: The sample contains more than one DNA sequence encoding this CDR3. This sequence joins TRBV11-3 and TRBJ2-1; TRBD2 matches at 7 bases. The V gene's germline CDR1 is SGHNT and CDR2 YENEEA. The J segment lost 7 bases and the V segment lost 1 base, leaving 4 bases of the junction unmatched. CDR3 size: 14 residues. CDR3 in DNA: TGTGCCAGCAGCTTAGGGGACTATGGTAATGAGCAGTTCTTC. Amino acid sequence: CASSLGDYGNEQFF.

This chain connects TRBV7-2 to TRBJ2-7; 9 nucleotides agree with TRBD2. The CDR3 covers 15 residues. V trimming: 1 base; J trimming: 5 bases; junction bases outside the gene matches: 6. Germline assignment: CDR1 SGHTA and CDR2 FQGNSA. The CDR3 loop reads CASSLEGLATHEQYF. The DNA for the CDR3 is TGTGCCAGCAGCTTAGAGGGACTAGCTACCCACGAGCAGTACTTC. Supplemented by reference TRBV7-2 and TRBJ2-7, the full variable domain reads GAGVSQSPSNKVTEKGKDVELRCDPISGHTALYWYRQSLGQGLEFLIYFQGNSAPDKSGLPSDRFSAERTGGSVSTLTIQRTQQEDSAVYLCASSLEGLATHEQYFGPGTRLTVT.